The rows below give T cell receptor beta chains drawn from one sample of a study of OX40 agonist ivuxolimab in advanced cancers. Sequencing used immunoSEQ multiplex PCR; TCRdb keeps in-frame clones, though not all of them. The sample records 50,000 to 70,000 clones, roughly 90% being singletons. The source material was CD4+ or CD8+ T cells sorted from blood, sampled in a trial of the OX40 agonist ivuxolimab. These receptors came from an adult with an advanced solid tumor such as melanoma, head and neck, liver or kidney cancer. The CDR3 runs from the conserved cysteine through the conserved F or W. The D gene is left open where the match is weak. Some rows mark clone size as missing; the rest say once, few, many or name a class of expanded clone.

>TRBV6-5|TRBJ2-7|-|TRBD2
CASSLTSGRAYEQYF
TGTGCCAGCAGTCTTACTAGCGGGAGGGCCTACGAGCAGTACTTC
>TRBV6-1|TRBJ2-3|few|-
CASRGSTDTQYF
TGTGCCAGCAGGGGGAGCACAGATACGCAGTATTTT
>TRBV29-1|TRBJ2-5|-|-
CSVIGPGGETQYF
TGCAGCGTTATCGGACCAGGGGGGGAGACCCAGTACTTC
>TRBV18|TRBJ2-3|-|TRBD2
CASSPTRASGTDTQYF
TGTGCCAGCTCACCAACACGGGCTAGCGGTACAGATACGCAGTATTTT
>TRBV5-1|TRBJ2-4|-|-
CASSRQGEGRMAKNIQYF
TGCGCCAGCAGTCGCCAGGGGGAGGGAAGGATGGCCAAAAACATTCAGTACTTC
>TRBV28|TRBJ2-1|-|-
CASSFGNNEQFF
TGTGCCAGCAGTTTCGGGAACAATGAGCAGTTCTTC
>TRBV30|TRBJ1-5|-|-
CAWSVKGEQPQHF
TGTGCCTGGAGTGTGAAGGGGGAACAGCCCCAGCATTTT
>TRBV18|TRBJ2-5|-|-
CASSPVELETQYF
TGTGCCAGCTCACCAGTGGAGTTGGAGACCCAGTACTTC
>TRBV11-3|TRBJ2-5|-|-
CASSLVSRGETQYF
TGTGCCAGCAGCTTGGTGTCTCGGGGGGAGACCCAGTACTTC
>TRBV5-1|TRBJ2-1|-|-
CASGMAAYNEQFF
TGCGCCAGCGGGATGGCCGCTTACAATGAGCAGTTCTTC
>TRBV19|TRBJ2-1|-|-
CASSDPGLRVNEQFF
TGTGCCAGTAGTGACCCGGGACTTCGGGTCAATGAGCAGTTCTTC
>TRBV10-1|TRBJ2-1|-|TRBD2
CASSEWSGSSYNEQFF
TGCGCCAGCAGTGAATGGAGCGGGAGCTCCTACAATGAGCAGTTCTTC
>TRBV10-3|TRBJ2-7|-|TRBD1
CAISGQGAFYEQYF
TGTGCCATCAGTGGACAGGGGGCGTTTTACGAGCAGTACTTC
>TRBV10-3|TRBJ2-1|-|-
CAISPRQEYNEQFF
TGTGCCATCAGTCCCCGACAGGAATACAATGAGCAGTTCTTC
>TRBV19|TRBJ2-7|-|TRBD1
CASSMQGARLGEQYF
TGTGCCAGTAGTATGCAGGGGGCTCGTTTGGGGGAGCAGTACTTC
>TRBV28|TRBJ1-4|-|-
CASSRARGATNEKLFF
TGTGCCAGCAGCCGAGCTCGAGGGGCAACTAATGAAAAACTGTTTTTT
>TRBV19|TRBJ2-6|few|-
CASSPNSGANVLTF
TGTGCCAGTAGTCCCAACTCTGGGGCCAACGTCCTGACTTTC
>TRBV19|TRBJ2-7|-|-
CASSIGRSYEQYF
TGTGCCAGTAGTATCGGACGGTCCTACGAGCAGTACTTC
>TRBV11-1|TRBJ2-3|-|TRBD2
CASSSTSGTDTQYF
TGTGCCAGCAGCTCGACTAGCGGCACAGATACGCAGTATTTT
>TRBV5-4|TRBJ1-5|-|-
CASSFGGSLSNQPQHF
TGTGCCAGCAGCTTTGGAGGTAGTCTTAGCAATCAGCCCCAGCATTTT
>TRBV18|TRBJ2-2|-|-
CASSRTVNTGELFF
TGTGCCAGCTCACGGACAGTAAACACCGGGGAGCTGTTTTTT
>TRBV2|TRBJ1-1|-|-
CASRPTTPNTEAFF
TGTGCCAGCAGGCCGACAACGCCGAACACTGAAGCTTTCTTT
>TRBV11-1|TRBJ2-1|-|TRBD2
CASSPTSGRARYNEQFF
TGTGCCAGCAGCCCGACTAGCGGGAGGGCCCGGTACAATGAGCAGTTCTTC
>TRBV9|TRBJ2-3|-|-
CASSVGQVDTQYF
TGTGCCAGCAGCGTAGGACAGGTAGATACGCAGTATTTT
>TRBV7-8|TRBJ2-6|-|-
CASSFLANVLTF
TGTGCCAGCAGCTTCCTGGCCAACGTCCTGACTTTC
>TRBV28|TRBJ1-1|-|-
CASTVGEQNTEAFF
TGTGCCAGTACAGTGGGGGAACAAAACACTGAAGCTTTCTTT
>TRBV9|TRBJ2-7|-|-
CASGNSLGGEQYF
TGTGCCAGCGGGAACAGCCTTGGGGGGGAGCAGTACTTC
>TRBV28|TRBJ2-3|-|-
CASSGDQGGDTQYF
TGTGCCAGCAGCGGCGACCAGGGCGGAGATACGCAGTATTTT
>TRBV25-1|TRBJ2-6|-|-
CASETASPSGANVLTF
TGTGCCAGCGAGACAGCCTCCCCCTCTGGGGCCAACGTCCTGACTTTC
>TRBV5-6|TRBJ2-5|-|-
CASSLGLKETQYF
TGTGCCAGCAGCTTAGGGCTAAAAGAGACCCAGTACTTC
>TRBV7-2|TRBJ1-1|-|-
CASSPRPLGGTEAFF
TGTGCCAGCAGCCCCCGCCCGCTCGGAGGCACTGAAGCTTTCTTT
>TRBV18|TRBJ2-2|-|TRBD2
CASSPLSSGSDTGELFF
TGTGCCAGCTCACCCCTCTCTAGCGGGAGTGACACCGGGGAGCTGTTTTTT
>TRBV27|TRBJ2-7|-|TRBD1
CASSPSRQGAYEQYF
TGTGCCAGCAGTCCCTCCCGACAGGGGGCATACGAGCAGTACTTC
>TRBV5-6|TRBJ1-1|once|TRBD1
CASSWGQGWTEAFF
TGTGCCAGCAGCTGGGGACAGGGTTGGACTGAAGCTTTCTTT
>TRBV5-1|TRBJ2-1|-|-
CASSSNLQSQFF
TGCGCCAGCAGCTCGAATCTACAAAGCCAGTTCTTC
>TRBV21-1|TRBJ2-2|few|-
CASSIKRRQGAGTGELFF
TGTGCCAGCAGCATAAAAAGGAGACAGGGGGCGGGGACCGGGGAGCTGTTTTTT
>TRBV18|TRBJ1-4|-|-
CASSPRVGATNEKLFF
TGTGCCAGCTCACCCAGGGTGGGAGCAACTAATGAAAAACTGTTTTTT
>TRBV5-1|TRBJ2-5|-|TRBD1
CASSVAGTGDETQYF
TGCGCCAGCAGCGTAGCCGGGACAGGGGACGAGACCCAGTACTTC
>TRBV27|TRBJ1-5|-|-
CASSLKKRQPQHF
TGTGCCAGCAGTTTAAAAAAAAGACAGCCCCAGCATTTT
>TRBV18|TRBJ1-4|-|TRBD1
CASSRSTGGTNEKLFF
TGTGCCAGCTCACGCTCCACAGGGGGAACTAATGAAAAACTGTTTTTT
>TRBV5-6|TRBJ1-2|-|TRBD1
CASSLKEGGHGYTF
TGTGCCAGCAGCTTGAAGGAAGGGGGCCACGGCTACACCTTC
>TRBV6-1|TRBJ2-5|-|-
CASSVGPPRQETQYF
TGTGCCAGCAGTGTGGGACCTCCCCGGCAAGAGACCCAGTACTTC
>TRBV7-3|TRBJ2-1|-|-
CASSLSQDNEQFF
TGTGCCAGCAGCTTAAGCCAGGACAATGAGCAGTTCTTC
>TRBV19|TRBJ2-7|-|TRBD2
CASSVAGVTYEQYF
TGTGCCAGTAGTGTGGCGGGGGTTACCTACGAGCAGTACTTC
>TRBV5-1|TRBJ2-3|few|-
CASSLGDSGHSTDTQYF
TGCGCCAGCAGCTTGGGGGATAGCGGCCACAGCACAGATACGCAGTATTTT
>TRBV18|TRBJ2-1|-|-
CASSPPYLNNEQFF
TGTGCCAGCTCACCACCGTACCTAAACAATGAGCAGTTCTTC
>TRBV7-2|TRBJ1-3|-|-
CASSYKGGNTIYF
TGTGCCAGCAGCTATAAGGGGGGAAACACCATATATTTT
>TRBV27|TRBJ2-7|-|TRBD2
CASSLSYASGVYEQYF
TGTGCCAGCAGTTTATCTTATGCTAGCGGGGTGTACGAGCAGTACTTC
>TRBV18|TRBJ1-2|-|-
CASSPGSNYGYTF
TGTGCCAGCTCACCAGGGTCTAACTATGGCTACACCTTC
>TRBV19|TRBJ2-7|-|-
CASSISGTEAYEQYF
TGTGCCAGTAGTATCTCCGGGACCGAGGCCTACGAGCAGTACTTC
>TRBV21-1|TRBJ2-7|-|-
CASSCGGEQYF
TGTGCCAGCAGCTGCGGGGGCGAGCAGTACTTC
>TRBV19|TRBJ2-2|-|TRBD1
CASTKGQPGSGELFF
TGTGCCAGTACCAAGGGACAGCCGGGGTCCGGGGAGCTGTTTTTT
>TRBV19|TRBJ2-1|-|-
CASSPPEYNEQFF
TGTGCCAGTAGTCCCCCGGAATACAATGAGCAGTTCTTC
>TRBV5-6|TRBJ1-4|-|-
CASSLAGLGTNEKLFF
TGTGCCAGCAGCTTGGCCGGGTTGGGGACTAATGAAAAACTGTTTTTT
>TRBV4-1|TRBJ2-7|-|-
CASSQAPGSMYEQYF
TGCGCCAGCAGCCAAGCCCCAGGGAGTATGTACGAGCAGTACTTC
>TRBV2|TRBJ2-3|few|TRBD2
CASSESSGSTDTQYF
TGTGCCAGCAGTGAGTCTAGCGGGAGCACAGATACGCAGTATTTT
>TRBV7-3|TRBJ2-2|-|-
CASSSDPGGGSGELFF
TGTGCCAGCAGCTCCGACCCAGGGGGCGGGAGTGGGGAGCTGTTTTTT
>TRBV20-1|TRBJ2-7|-|TRBD1
CSAYRGYEQYF
TGCAGTGCTTACAGGGGTTACGAGCAGTACTTC
>TRBV28|TRBJ2-5|-|TRBD2
CASRTSGRIRETQYF
TGTGCCAGCAGGACTAGCGGGAGGATAAGAGAGACCCAGTACTTC
>TRBV2|TRBJ2-7|-|TRBD2
CASSEASGSYEQYF
TGTGCCAGCAGTGAAGCTAGCGGGAGCTACGAGCAGTACTTC